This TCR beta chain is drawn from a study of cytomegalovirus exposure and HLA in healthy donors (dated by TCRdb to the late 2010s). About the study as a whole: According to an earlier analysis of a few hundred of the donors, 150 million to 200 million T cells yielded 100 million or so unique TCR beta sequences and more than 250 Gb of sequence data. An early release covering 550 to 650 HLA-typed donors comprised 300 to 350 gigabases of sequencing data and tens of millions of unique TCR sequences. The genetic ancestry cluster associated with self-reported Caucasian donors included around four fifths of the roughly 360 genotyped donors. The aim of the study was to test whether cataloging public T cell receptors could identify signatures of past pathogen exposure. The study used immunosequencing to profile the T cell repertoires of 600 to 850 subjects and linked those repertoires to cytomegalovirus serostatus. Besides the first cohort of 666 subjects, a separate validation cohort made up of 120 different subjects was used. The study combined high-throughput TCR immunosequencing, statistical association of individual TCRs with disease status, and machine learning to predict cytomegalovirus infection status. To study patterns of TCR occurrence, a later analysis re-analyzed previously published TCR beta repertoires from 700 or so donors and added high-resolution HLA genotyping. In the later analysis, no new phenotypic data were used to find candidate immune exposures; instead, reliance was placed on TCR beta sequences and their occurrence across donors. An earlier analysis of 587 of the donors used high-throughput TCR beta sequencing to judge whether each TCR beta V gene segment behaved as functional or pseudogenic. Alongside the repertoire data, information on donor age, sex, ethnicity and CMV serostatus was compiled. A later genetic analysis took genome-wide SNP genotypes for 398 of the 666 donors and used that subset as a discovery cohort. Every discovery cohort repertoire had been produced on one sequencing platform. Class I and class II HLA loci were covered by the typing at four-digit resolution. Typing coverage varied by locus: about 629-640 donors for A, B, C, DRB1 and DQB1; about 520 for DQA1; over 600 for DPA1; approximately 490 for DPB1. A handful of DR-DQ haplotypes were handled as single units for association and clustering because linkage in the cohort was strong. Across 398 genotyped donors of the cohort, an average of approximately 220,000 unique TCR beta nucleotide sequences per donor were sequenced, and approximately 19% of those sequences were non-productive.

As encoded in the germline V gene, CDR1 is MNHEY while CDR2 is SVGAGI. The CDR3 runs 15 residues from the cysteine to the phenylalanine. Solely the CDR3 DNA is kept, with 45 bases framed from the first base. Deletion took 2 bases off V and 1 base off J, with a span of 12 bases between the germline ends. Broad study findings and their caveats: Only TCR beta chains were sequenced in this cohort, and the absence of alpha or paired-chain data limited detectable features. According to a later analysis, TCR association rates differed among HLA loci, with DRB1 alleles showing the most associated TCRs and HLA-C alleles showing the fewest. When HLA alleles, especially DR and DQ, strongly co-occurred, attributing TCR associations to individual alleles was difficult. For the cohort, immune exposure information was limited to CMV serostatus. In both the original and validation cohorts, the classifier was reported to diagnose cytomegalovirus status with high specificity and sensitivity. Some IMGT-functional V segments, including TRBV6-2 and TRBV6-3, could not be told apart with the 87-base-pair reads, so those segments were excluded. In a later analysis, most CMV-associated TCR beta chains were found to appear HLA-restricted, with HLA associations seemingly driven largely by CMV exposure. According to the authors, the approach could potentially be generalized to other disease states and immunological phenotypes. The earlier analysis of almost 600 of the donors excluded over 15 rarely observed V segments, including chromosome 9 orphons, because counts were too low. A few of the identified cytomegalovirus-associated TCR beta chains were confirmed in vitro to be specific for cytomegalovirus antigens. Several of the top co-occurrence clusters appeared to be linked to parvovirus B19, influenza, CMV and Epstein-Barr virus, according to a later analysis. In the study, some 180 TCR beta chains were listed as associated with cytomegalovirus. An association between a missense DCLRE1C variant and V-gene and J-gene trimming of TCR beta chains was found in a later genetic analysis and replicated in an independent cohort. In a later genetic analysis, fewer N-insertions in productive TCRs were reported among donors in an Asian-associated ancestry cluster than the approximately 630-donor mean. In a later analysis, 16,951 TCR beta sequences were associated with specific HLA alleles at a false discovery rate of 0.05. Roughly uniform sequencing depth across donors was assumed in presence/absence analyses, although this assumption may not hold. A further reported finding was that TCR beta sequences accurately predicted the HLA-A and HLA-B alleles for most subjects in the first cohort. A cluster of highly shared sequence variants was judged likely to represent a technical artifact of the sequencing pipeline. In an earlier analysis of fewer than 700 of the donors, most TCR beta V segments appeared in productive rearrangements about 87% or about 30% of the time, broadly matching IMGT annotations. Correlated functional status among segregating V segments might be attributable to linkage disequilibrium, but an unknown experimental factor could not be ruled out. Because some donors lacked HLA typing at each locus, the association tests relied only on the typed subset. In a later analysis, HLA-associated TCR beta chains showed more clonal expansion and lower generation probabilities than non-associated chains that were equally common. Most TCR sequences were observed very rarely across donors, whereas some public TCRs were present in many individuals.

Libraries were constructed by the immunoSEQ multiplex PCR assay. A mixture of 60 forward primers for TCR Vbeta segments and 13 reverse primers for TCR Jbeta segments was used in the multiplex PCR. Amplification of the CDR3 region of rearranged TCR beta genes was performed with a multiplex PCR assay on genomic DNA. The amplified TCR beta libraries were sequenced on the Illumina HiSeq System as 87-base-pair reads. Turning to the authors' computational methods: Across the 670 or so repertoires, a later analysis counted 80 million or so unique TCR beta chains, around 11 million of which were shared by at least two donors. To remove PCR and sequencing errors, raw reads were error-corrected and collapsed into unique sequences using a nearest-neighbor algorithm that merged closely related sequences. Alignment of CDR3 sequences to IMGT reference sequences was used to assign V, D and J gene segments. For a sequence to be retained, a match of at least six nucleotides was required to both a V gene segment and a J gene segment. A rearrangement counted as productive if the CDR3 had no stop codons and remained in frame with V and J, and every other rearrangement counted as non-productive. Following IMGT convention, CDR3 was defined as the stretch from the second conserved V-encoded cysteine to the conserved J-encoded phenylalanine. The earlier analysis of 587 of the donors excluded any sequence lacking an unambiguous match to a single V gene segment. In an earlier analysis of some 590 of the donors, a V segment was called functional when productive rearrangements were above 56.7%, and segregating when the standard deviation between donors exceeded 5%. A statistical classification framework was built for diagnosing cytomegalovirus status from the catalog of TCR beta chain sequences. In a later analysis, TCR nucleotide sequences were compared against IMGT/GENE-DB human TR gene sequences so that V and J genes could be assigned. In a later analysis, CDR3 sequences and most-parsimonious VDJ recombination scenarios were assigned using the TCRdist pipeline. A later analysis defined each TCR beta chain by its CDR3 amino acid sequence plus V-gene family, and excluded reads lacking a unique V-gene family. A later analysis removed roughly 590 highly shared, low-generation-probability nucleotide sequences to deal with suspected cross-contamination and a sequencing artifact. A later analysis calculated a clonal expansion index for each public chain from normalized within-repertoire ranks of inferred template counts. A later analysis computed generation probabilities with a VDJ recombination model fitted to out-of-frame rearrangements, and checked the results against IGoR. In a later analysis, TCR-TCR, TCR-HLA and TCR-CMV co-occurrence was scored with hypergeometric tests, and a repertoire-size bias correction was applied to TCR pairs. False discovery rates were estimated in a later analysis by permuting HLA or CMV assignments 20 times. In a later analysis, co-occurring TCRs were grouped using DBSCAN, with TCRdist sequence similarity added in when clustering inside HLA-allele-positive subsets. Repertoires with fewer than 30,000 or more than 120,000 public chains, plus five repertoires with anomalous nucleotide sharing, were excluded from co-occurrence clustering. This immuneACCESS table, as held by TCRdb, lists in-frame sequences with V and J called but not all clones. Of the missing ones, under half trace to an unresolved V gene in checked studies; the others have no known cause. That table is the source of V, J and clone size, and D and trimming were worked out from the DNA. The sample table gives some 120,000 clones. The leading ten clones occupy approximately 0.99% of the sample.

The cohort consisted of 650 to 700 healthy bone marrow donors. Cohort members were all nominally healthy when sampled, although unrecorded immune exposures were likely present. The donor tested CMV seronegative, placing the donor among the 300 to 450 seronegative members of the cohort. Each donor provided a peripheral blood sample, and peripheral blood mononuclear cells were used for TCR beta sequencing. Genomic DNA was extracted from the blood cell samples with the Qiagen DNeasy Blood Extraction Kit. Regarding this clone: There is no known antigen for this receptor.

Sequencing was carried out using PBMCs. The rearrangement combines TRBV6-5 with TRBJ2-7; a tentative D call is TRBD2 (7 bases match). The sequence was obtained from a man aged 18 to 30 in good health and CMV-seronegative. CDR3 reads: CASSYSRGASYEQYF. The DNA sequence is TGTGCCAGCAGTTACAGCCGGGGGGCATCCTACGAGCAGTACTTC.